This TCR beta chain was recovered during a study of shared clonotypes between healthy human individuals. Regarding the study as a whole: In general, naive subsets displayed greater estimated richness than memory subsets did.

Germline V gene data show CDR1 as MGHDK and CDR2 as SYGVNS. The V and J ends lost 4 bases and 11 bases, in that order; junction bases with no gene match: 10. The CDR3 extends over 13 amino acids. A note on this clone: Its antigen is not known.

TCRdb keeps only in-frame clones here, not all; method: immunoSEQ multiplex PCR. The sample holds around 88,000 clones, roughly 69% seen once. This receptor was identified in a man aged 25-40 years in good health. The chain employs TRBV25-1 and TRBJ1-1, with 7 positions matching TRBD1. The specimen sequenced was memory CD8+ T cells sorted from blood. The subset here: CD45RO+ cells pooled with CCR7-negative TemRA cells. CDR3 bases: TGTGCCAGCAGTGGCCAGCCGGGACAGAGGGCTTTCTTT. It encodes CASSGQPGQRAFF.